This T cell receptor beta chain stems from a study of blood T cell repertoires in COVID-19. Across the whole study: The United States, Italy and Spain supplied acute and convalescent COVID-19 samples. PBMCs, B-cell-depleted T cells, or T cells were the source of the cDNA or gDNA that made up the material.

In the source study's methods: Reference gene primer amplification in the assay estimated nucleated cell counts. The method was immunoSEQ multiplex PCR; TCRdb's version includes in-frame clones alone and lacks a portion of them. V, J and clone size are taken as reported in that table, and D and trimming were inferred from the DNA itself. Of 250,000 to 300,000 clones in the sample, around 91% are singletons; the top ten hold 2.1%. CDR1 MNHEY and CDR2 SVGAGI come from the germline V gene. V gave up 6 bases and J gave up 7 bases; unmatched junction bases: 5. This CDR3 has 13 amino acids. Patients in Seattle were enrolled during active infection, then followed longitudinally.

Sequenced: peripheral blood. The chain is built from TRBV6-5 and TRBJ2-7; 11 bases align to TRBD1. This TCR came from a woman aged 55-70 years with COVID-19, enrolled during active disease. Written as DNA, the CDR3 is TGTGCCAGCAGAGGACAGGGGGCGGATGAGCAGTACTTC. It is translated as CASRGQGADEQYF.